Shown below are 8 T cell receptor beta chains from a single sample sequenced in a study of response to subunit inactivated influenza vaccine. TCRdb re-analysed the RT-PCR reads in MiXCR, keeping a single row per CDR3 protein. There are around 710,000 distinct CDR3 sequences in the sample; around 13% occur only once, and 5.5% to 7% lies in the top ten. The source material was PBMCs from blood, sampled about 14 days before vaccination. The receptors here all came from a man aged 50 or older who received an inactivated influenza vaccine.

The V gene is TRBV29-1, the J gene TRBJ2-1, with 8 bases identical to TRBD1. The CDR3 sequence is 11 residues long. J was trimmed by 8 bases and V by 7 bases; bases with no gene match: 4. The V gene's germline CDR1 is SQVTM and CDR2 ANQGSEA. CDR3 residues: CSAGQGDEQFF. The CDR3 DNA is TGCAGCGCCGGACAGGGCGATGAGCAGTTCTTC.

Only a few counts were recorded for this clonotype. V usage is TRBV18 and J usage is TRBJ2-2, with D tentatively TRBD1 or TRBD2 (5 bases each). This CDR3 has 14 residues. Trimming removed 4 bases at V and 1 base at J, with 7 bases between. Germline loops: CDR1 KGHSH, CDR2 LQKENI. CDR3 loop: CASSRGRNTGELFF. CDR3 DNA sequence: TGTGCCAGCTCACGGGGACGGAACACCGGGGAGCTGTTTTTT.

This clonotype was observed a few times. This chain's CDR3 is CASSLGVTGVTDTQYF. In nucleotides, the CDR3 is TGCGCCAGCAGCTTGGGAGTGACAGGGGTCACAGATACGCAGTATTTT. The chain is built from TRBV5-1 and TRBJ2-3; 8 nucleotides agree with TRBD1. J gave up 2 bases and V 0 bases, and 5 bases lay outside the gene matches. This CDR3 contains 16 residues. Germline V gene lookup returns CDR1 SGHRS and CDR2 YFSETQ.

The chain carries TRBV20-1 and TRBJ2-3, with D possibly called TRBD1 or TRBD2 (5 bases each). Trimming took off 5 bases at V and 2 bases at J, with 20 bases between the two ends. CDR3 length: 16 amino acids. CDR1 is DFQATT and CDR2 is SNEGSKA in the germline V gene (reference sequence). CDR3 bases: TGCAGTGCTCGAACCTGGGACCAACTTAACACAGATACGCAGTATTTT. Translation gives CSARTWDQLNTDTQYF.

This chain joins TRBV5-1 and TRBJ1-1; 10 bases agree with TRBD1. Germline-derived CDR1 and CDR2 are SGHRS and YFSETQ. After removal of 1 base from V and 6 bases from J, the junction contained 3 bases not matched to a gene. The CDR3 contains 14 residues. This CDR3 is CASSLWDRGAEAFF. The CDR3 bases are TGCGCCAGCAGCTTGTGGGACAGGGGAGCTGAAGCTTTCTTT.

This clonotype has ten or more counts. The chain uses TRBV4-3 and TRBJ2-1, with D possibly TRBD1 on 7 matching bases. This CDR3 has 14 amino acids. Trimming took 4 bases from V and 5 from J, leaving 12 bases between them. Germline loops: CDR1 LGHNA, CDR2 YSLEER. CDR3 region: CASSRAGGNNEQFF. The CDR3 nucleotides are TGCGCCAGCAGCCGAGCAGGGGGGAACAATGAGCAGTTCTTC.

The genes are TRBV11-2 and TRBJ2-3, with D possibly matching TRBD2 (5 bases). Germline lookup yields CDR1 SGHAT and CDR2 FQNNGV. The CDR3 runs to 14 residues. V lost 6 bases, J lost 0 bases, and 10 bases lay in between. The CDR3, as DNA: TGTGCCAGCAGGGACTTACCAAGCACAGATACGCAGTATTTT. Its protein product is CASRDLPSTDTQYF.

The V and J genes are TRBV20-1 and TRBJ2-7; D uncertain. The V end was cut by 5 bases, the J end by 4 bases, with 6 bases between. The CDR3 extends over 10 amino acids. Per germline, CDR1 DFQATT and CDR2 SNEGSKA (reference sequence). Here the CDR3 DNA reads TGCAGTGCTGGGAAGTACGAGCAGTACTTC. Amino acids: CSAGKYEQYF.